This is a list of T cell receptor beta chains from one sample in a study of blood T cell repertoires in COVID-19. TCRdb's copy holds only in-frame clones and misses some; the assay was immunoSEQ multiplex PCR. The sample consists of around 200,000 clones, 83% of them appearing once. Sequenced material: peripheral blood. Every receptor here comes from a middle-aged woman with active or convalescent COVID-19. CDR3s include the opening cysteine and the closing phenylalanine or tryptophan. The D gene is left open where the match is weak. Clone size is given for some rows only: seen once, a few or many times, or a class if the clone is expanded.

V: TRBV9; J: TRBJ2-3; D: NA; size: once; CDR3: CASSARLRGSNTDTQYF; DNA: TGTGCCAGCAGCGCCAGACTGAGAGGCTCCAACACAGATACGCAGTATTTT
V: TRBV7-3; J: TRBJ1-1; D: NA; size: NA; CDR3: CASSLSSGDEAFF; DNA: TGTGCCAGCAGCTTATCTTCCGGGGATGAAGCTTTCTTT
V: TRBV28; J: TRBJ2-1; D: NA; size: NA; CDR3: CASSLGQFSYNEQFF; DNA: TGTGCCAGCAGCCTTGGACAGTTTTCCTACAATGAGCAGTTCTTC
V: TRBV10-3; J: TRBJ1-2; D: NA; size: NA; CDR3: CAIRRTDDYGYTF; DNA: TGTGCCATCAGAAGGACAGACGACTATGGCTACACCTTC
V: TRBV29-1; J: TRBJ2-2; D: NA; size: NA; CDR3: CSVGASANTGELFF; DNA: TGCAGCGTTGGGGCTAGCGCGAACACCGGGGAGCTGTTTTTT
V: TRBV6-4; J: TRBJ2-1; D: TRBD2; size: NA; CDR3: CASSATGLAGVDEQFF; DNA: TGTGCCAGCAGTGCCACGGGACTAGCGGGAGTCGATGAGCAGTTCTTC
V: TRBV4-3; J: TRBJ2-1; D: TRBD2; size: NA; CDR3: CASSQGGGKQFF; DNA: TGCGCCAGCAGCCAAGGCGGGGGGAAGCAGTTCTTC
V: TRBV7-2; J: TRBJ2-2; D: NA; size: NA; CDR3: CASRSPNRAGLTGELFF; DNA: TGTGCCAGCAGGTCTCCGAACCGGGCGGGGCTCACCGGGGAGCTGTTTTTT
V: TRBV7-2; J: TRBJ2-3; D: NA; size: few; CDR3: CASSSRGSGTDTQYF; DNA: TGTGCCAGCAGCTCCCGGGGTAGCGGCACAGATACGCAGTATTTT
V: TRBV6-6; J: TRBJ1-1; D: NA; size: NA; CDR3: CASSYSQGTTEAFF; DNA: TGTGCCAGCAGTTACTCACAGGGTACCACTGAAGCTTTCTTT
V: TRBV30; J: TRBJ1-1; D: NA; size: many; CDR3: CAWIRSAMNTEAFF; DNA: TGTGCCTGGATCCGGTCCGCGATGAACACTGAAGCTTTCTTT
V: TRBV30; J: TRBJ2-1; D: NA; size: NA; CDR3: CAWSGSVKNNEQFF; DNA: TGTGCCTGGAGTGGCTCGGTTAAGAACAATGAGCAGTTCTTC
V: TRBV19; J: TRBJ2-3; D: TRBD1; size: NA; CDR3: CASTSLGGQGPDTQYF; DNA: TGTGCCAGTACCTCCCTTGGGGGACAGGGCCCAGATACGCAGTATTTT
V: TRBV14; J: TRBJ1-1; D: NA; size: NA; CDR3: CASSQLGQGRVNTEAFF; DNA: TGTGCCAGCAGCCAACTAGGGCAGGGCAGAGTGAACACTGAAGCTTTCTTT
V: TRBV6-5; J: TRBJ1-4; D: NA; size: few; CDR3: CASSYRPPATNEKLFF; DNA: TGTGCCAGCAGTTACCGCCCCCCGGCAACTAATGAAAAACTGTTTTTT
V: TRBV24-1; J: TRBJ2-1; D: TRBD1; size: NA; CDR3: CATSDPTGVDEQFF; DNA: TGTGCCACCAGTGACCCGACAGGGGTTGATGAGCAGTTCTTC
V: TRBV6-1; J: TRBJ1-5; D: TRBD1; size: NA; CDR3: CASSELPRTGPGQPQHF; DNA: TGTGCCAGCAGTGAACTACCTCGGACAGGGCCGGGTCAGCCCCAGCATTTT
V: TRBV12-3/TRBV12-4; J: TRBJ1-1; D: TRBD1; size: NA; CDR3: CASSSTGGSEAFF; DNA: TGTGCCAGCAGTAGCACAGGGGGCTCTGAAGCTTTCTTT
V: TRBV24-1; J: TRBJ1-2; D: NA; size: NA; CDR3: CATSDPRGGPYGYTF; DNA: TGTGCCACCAGTGATCCCCGGGGAGGGCCCTATGGCTACACCTTC
V: TRBV6-5; J: TRBJ2-7; D: TRBD1; size: NA; CDR3: CASTLTGGPYEQYF; DNA: TGTGCCAGCACCTTGACAGGGGGACCGTACGAGCAGTACTTC
V: TRBV7-9; J: TRBJ2-1; D: TRBD2; size: NA; CDR3: CASSIGLAGSHYNEQFF; DNA: TGTGCCAGCAGTATTGGACTAGCGGGATCTCATTACAATGAGCAGTTCTTC
V: TRBV19; J: TRBJ2-5; D: NA; size: NA; CDR3: CASRDPGSGQETQYF; DNA: TGTGCCAGTAGAGACCCCGGTTCGGGACAAGAGACCCAGTACTTC